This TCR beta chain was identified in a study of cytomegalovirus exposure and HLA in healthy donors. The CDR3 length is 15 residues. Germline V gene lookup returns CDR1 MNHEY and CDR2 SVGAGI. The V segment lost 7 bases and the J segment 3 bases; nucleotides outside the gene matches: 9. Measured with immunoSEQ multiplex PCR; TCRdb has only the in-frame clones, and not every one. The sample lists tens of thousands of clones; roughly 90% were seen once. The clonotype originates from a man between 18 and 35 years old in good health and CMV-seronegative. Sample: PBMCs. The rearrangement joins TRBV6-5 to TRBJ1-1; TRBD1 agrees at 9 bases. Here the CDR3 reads CASKDRGRFDTEAFF. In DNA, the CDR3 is TGTGCCAGCAAGGACAGGGGTCGATTCGACACTGAAGCTTTCTTT.